The rows below give T cell receptor beta chains drawn from one sample of a study of cytomegalovirus exposure and HLA in healthy donors. Repertoires were generated with immunoSEQ multiplex PCR, while TCRdb's copy carries only in-frame clones and drops some. This sample has more than 65,000 clones, with roughly 72% found just once. The sequencing input was PBMCs. Receptor source: a woman aged 50 to 60 in good health and CMV-seropositive. The conserved cysteine and the conserved F or W are not part of the CDR3 here.

V	J	CDR3
TRBV7-6	TRBJ2-1	ASSGGLAGAYNEQF
TRBV29-1	TRBJ1-5	SASTGGVNQPQH
TRBV11-3	TRBJ2-3	ASSSSRGSTDTQY
TRBV15	TRBJ1-5	ATGTGGNQPQH
TRBV28	TRBJ1-1	ASSDQAVFEAF
TRBV6-7	TRBJ2-3	ASNERTSGRQY
TRBV6-5	TRBJ1-1	ASSYISGRGFSEAF
TRBV20-1	TRBJ1-1	SARSATEAF
TRBV27	TRBJ2-7	ASSFEGLAPYEQY
TRBV7-7	TRBJ2-7	ASTSRPKNAGDPLYEQY
TRBV6-5	TRBJ2-5	ASSASGRAQETQY
TRBV30	TRBJ2-3	AWSAHSGASGRSFTQY
TRBV7-8	TRBJ1-5	ASSKGDQPQH
TRBV14	TRBJ2-7	ASSLGIGDYEQY
TRBV30	TRBJ2-7	AWSGTGSEQY
TRBV18	TRBJ1-1	ASHGGGDTEAF
TRBV6-5	TRBJ1-1	ASSRQGSGTEAF
TRBV6-5	TRBJ2-1	ASSYLAGRYNEQF
TRBV29-1	TRBJ2-1	SVEDPNRSSYNEQF
TRBV19	TRBJ2-7	ASSVGVYTYEQY
TRBV11-3	TRBJ1-1	ASSRTGGLNTEAF